This T cell receptor (beta chain) derives from a study of blood T cell repertoires in COVID-19. Whole-study context: PBMCs, B-cell-depleted T cells, or T cells provided the cDNA or gDNA that made up the material.

The CDR3 is made up of 18 amino acids. Original analysis: Estimation of nucleated cell counts relied on the amplification of reference gene primers. Profiled with immunoSEQ multiplex PCR; TCRdb holds only in-frame clones, not every one. The DNA was the basis for D and trimming; V, J and clone size are from that table. The table lists approximately 280,000 clones, approximately 85% of them singletons. Specimen: peripheral blood. The source is a man aged 50 to 60 with active or convalescent COVID-19. The chain combines TRBV21-1 with TRBJ2-7; the table's D call TRBD1 went unverified against the DNA. TRBV21-1 is tagged as a pseudogene. The CDR3 DNA is TGTGCCAGCAGCAAAGCGCCTCTAGACAGGGATCCAACCTACGAGCAGTACTTC. Translated, it gives CASSKAPLDRDPTYEQYF.